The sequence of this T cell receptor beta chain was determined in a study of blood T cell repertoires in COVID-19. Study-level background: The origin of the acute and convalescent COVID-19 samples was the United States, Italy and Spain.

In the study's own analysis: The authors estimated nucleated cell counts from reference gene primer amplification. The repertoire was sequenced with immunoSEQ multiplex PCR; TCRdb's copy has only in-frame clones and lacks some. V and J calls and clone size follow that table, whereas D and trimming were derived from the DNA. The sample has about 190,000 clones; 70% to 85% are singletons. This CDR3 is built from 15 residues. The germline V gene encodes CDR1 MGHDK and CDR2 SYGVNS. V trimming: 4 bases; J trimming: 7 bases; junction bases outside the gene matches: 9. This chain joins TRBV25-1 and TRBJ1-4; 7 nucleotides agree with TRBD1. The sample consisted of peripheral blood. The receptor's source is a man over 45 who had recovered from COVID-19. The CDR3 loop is CASSAQTGYVEKLFF. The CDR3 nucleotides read TGTGCCAGCAGTGCGCAGACAGGGTACGTTGAAAAACTGTTTTTT.